A single sample is the source of the 27 T cell receptor beta chains below, sequenced in a study of regulatory T cells in long-lasting Graves disease. The sample's time point: persistent/refractory GD, antithyroid drugs over 5 years with positive TRAb. The TCR library was prepared using RNA isolated from PBMCs. HTBI primers from iRepertoire and Arm-PCR of CDR3 regions yielded the TCR beta libraries. MiXCR was run by TCRdb on the multiplex PCR reads, yielding one entry per CDR3 protein. The sample carries hundreds of thousands of distinct CDR3 sequences, less than 25% recorded once. The material sequenced was peripheral blood mononuclear cells (PBMCs), taken when the disease was refractory, from a patient treated with antithyroid drugs. These receptors were taken from a female donor with Graves disease.

This clonotype has a count of ten or more. The chain recombines TRBV30 with TRBJ1-2, with 10 bases fitting TRBD1. With 8 bases clipped from V and 6 bases from J, the junction kept 9 bases outside the gene matches. Looked up from germline, CDR1 is GTSNPN and CDR2 is SVGIG (reference sequence). This CDR3 has 13 amino acids. The CDR3 coding sequence is TGTGCCAGGCCGGGACAGGGGACGGATGGCTACACCTTC. This codes for CARPGQGTDGYTF.

This clonotype came up many times. This rearrangement joins TRBV28 to TRBJ1-1; no reliable D call. This CDR3 contains 12 residues. CDR1 and CDR2 from the germline V gene are MDHEN and SYDVKM. Trimming removed 6 bases at V and 4 bases at J, with 9 bases between. The CDR3 coding sequence is TGTGCCAGCAGACGTAGAGGCACTGAAGCTTTCTTT. As protein: CASRRRGTEAFF. The full variable domain, completed using reference TRBV28 and TRBJ1-1, is DVKVTQSSRYLVKRTGEKVFLECVQDMDHENMFWYRQDPGLGLRLIYFSYDVKMKEKGDIPEGYSVSREKKERFSLILESASTNQTSMYLCASRRRGTEAFFGQGTRLTVV.

The chain joins TRBV20-1 to TRBJ1-5; 11 bases agree with TRBD1. Germline values: CDR1 DFQATT, CDR2 SNEGSKA (reference sequence). The CDR3 covers 15 residues. The V segment lost 5 bases and the J segment 9 bases; nucleotides outside the gene matches: 12. CDR3: CSAVKGQGAGRPQHF. The CDR3 DNA reads TGCAGTGCTGTAAAAGGACAGGGGGCGGGACGGCCCCAGCATTTT.

This clonotype was found a few times. The V call is TRBV12-3 or TRBV12-4, the J call TRBJ2-2; D possibly corresponds to TRBD1 (5 bases). Trimming shortened V by 4 bases and J by 7 bases, and 10 bases separated the two germline ends. This CDR3 region has 13 residues. CDR3: CASSSGILGELFF. The CDR3 nucleotides read TGTGCCAGCAGTTCAGGGATTCTCGGGGAGCTGTTTTTT.

This clonotype was detected ten times or more. The gene calls are TRBV7-9 and TRBJ2-2; D remains unclear. The CDR3 covers 14 residues. Germline CDR1 reads SEHNR; CDR2 reads FQNEAQ (reference sequence). The V end lost 3 bases, the J end lost 1 base, and 6 bases lay between the germline ends. The CDR3 DNA is TGTGCCAGCAGCTTTGGCGTGAACACCGGGGAGCTGTTTTTT. Its protein product is CASSFGVNTGELFF.

The rearrangement links TRBV19 to TRBJ1-2; TRBD1 matches at 11 bases. Germline-derived CDR1 and CDR2 are LNHDA and SQIVND (reference sequence). CDR3 length equals 15 residues. The ends lost 6 bases at V and 4 bases at J; junction bases unmatched: 7. The CDR3 DNA sequence: TGTGCCAGTAGGAGGACAGGGGGCGCGGGCTATGGCTACACCTTC. It specifies CASRRTGGAGYGYTF. The full variable domain, completed using reference TRBV19 and TRBJ1-2, is DGGITQSPKYLFRKEGQNVTLSCEQNLNHDAMYWYRQDPGQGLRLIYYSQIVNDFQKGDIAEGYSVSREKKESFPLTVTSAQKNPTAFYLCASRRTGGAGYGYTFGSGTRLTVV.

As concerns this clonotype: This clone may be a read error of a much larger clone one base away. This chain links TRBV7-2 with TRBJ2-5; 11 nucleotides match TRBD2. The J call is doubtful: the DNA matches TRBJ2-7 better. The CDR3 length is 15 residues. The germline V gene has CDR1 SGHTA and CDR2 FQGNSA. The CDR3 nucleotides read TGTGCCGGCAGCCCAATAGCGGGAGGGTCCTACGAGCAGTACTTC. The encoded protein is CAGSPIAGGSYEQYF.

The sample holds many counts of this clonotype. The gene calls are TRBV10-2 and TRBJ1-2; the match to TRBD1 covers 7 bases. Germline V gene sequence: CDR1 WSHSY, CDR2 SAAADI. The CDR3 consists of 13 residues. V lost 4 bases and J lost 5; bases outside the gene matches: 4. The CDR3 bases are TGCGCCAGCAGTGTAACAGGGGAATATGGCTACACCTTC. Encoded protein: CASSVTGEYGYTF.

This clonotype has only a few counts. An end of the junction does not agree with germline; a read error may underlie this. This chain uses TRBV7-7 with TRBJ2-2; 7 bases map to TRBD2. This CDR3 comprises 16 residues. CDR1 is SSHAT and CDR2 is FNYEAQ in the germline V gene (reference sequence). CDR3 region: CASSLSGGSVSGELFF. The CDR3 region has the DNA TGTGCTAGCAGCTTATCGGGCGGGAGTGTGTCCGGGGAGCTGTTTTTT.

This clonotype was counted a few times. The chain has TRBV20-1 and TRBJ2-7; the match to TRBD2 covers 7 bases. The trim removed 0 bases at V and 2 bases at J, leaving 16 bases unmatched. This CDR3 contains 18 residues. The germline CDR1 and CDR2 sequences are DFQATT and SNEGSKA (reference sequence). The CDR3 DNA reads as TGCAGTGCTAGAGATAGTTTTGAGTTGGGGGGAGGGCCCTACGAGCAGTACTTC. Amino acids: CSARDSFELGGGPYEQYF.

This clonotype was observed at least ten times. V is TRBV6-2 or TRBV6-3 and J is TRBJ1-5; TRBD1 aligns across 9 bases. Germline V gene lookup returns CDR1 MNHEY and CDR2 SVGEGT. V dropped 5 bases and J dropped 0; count of bases not matched to a gene: 5. The CDR3 sequence is 16 residues long. The CDR3 loop is CASSPTTGGSNQPQHF. Written as DNA, the CDR3 is TGTGCCAGCAGTCCGACGACAGGGGGTAGCAATCAGCCCCAGCATTTT.

The chain joins TRBV11-2 to TRBJ2-7; 8 nucleotides agree with TRBD2. CDR3 length: 12 amino acids. V lost 6 bases and J lost 5; bases outside the gene matches: 3. Germline V lookup: CDR1 SGHAT, CDR2 FQNNGV. The CDR3 loop reads CASSSGGNEQYF. The CDR3 DNA follows: TGTGCCAGCAGTTCGGGGGGGAACGAGCAGTACTTC.

The rearrangement joins TRBV19 to TRBJ1-5; the D gene is possibly TRBD1 (5 bases). Trimming shortened V by 6 bases and J by 6 bases, and 9 bases separated the two germline ends. The CDR3 has 12 amino acids. CDR1 and CDR2 (germline): LNHDA, SQIVND (reference sequence). The CDR3 is CASRRGAQPQHF. CDR3 sequence (DNA): TGTGCCAGTAGAAGGGGTGCTCAGCCCCAGCATTTT.

This clonotype occurred a few times. This chain links TRBV7-9 with TRBJ2-5, with D perhaps matching TRBD2 (5 bases). CDR3 length: 17 residues. From germline, CDR1 is SEHNR and CDR2 FQNEAQ (reference sequence). The V gene lost 4 bases and the J gene lost 0 bases, with 18 bases spanning the gap. CDR3 sequence (DNA): TGTGCCAGCAGCTCTTTCCCCAGGACTGTGGACCAAGAGACCCAGTACTTC. This encodes CASSSFPRTVDQETQYF.

The chain has TRBV20-1 and TRBJ1-5; 11 nucleotides align to TRBD1. The CDR3 covers 17 residues. Germline trimming cut 3 bases from V and 5 bases from J; bases unmatched to any gene: 12. CDR1 and CDR2 from the germline V gene are DFQATT and SNEGSKA (reference sequence). CDR3 DNA sequence: TGCAGTGCTAGTGGGACAGGGGGGTATTTGGTAGATCAGCCCCAGCATTTT. It specifies CSASGTGGYLVDQPQHF.

This chain links TRBV24-1 with TRBJ2-7; 13 bases fit TRBD2. V shed 3 bases, J shed 3 bases, and the junction held 13 bases outside the gene matches. Germline CDR1 reads KGHDR; CDR2 reads SFDVKD. The CDR3 totals 19 residues. CDR3 coding DNA: TGTGCCACCAGTGATCCCGGGACTAGCGGGATCCTGGTAATCTACGAGCAGTACTTC. It encodes CATSDPGTSGILVIYEQYF.

This chain links TRBV6-1 with TRBJ2-7; 8 bases agree with TRBD1. Germline CDR1 and CDR2: MNHNS and SASEGT. The junction had 12 bases not matched to a gene; V was cut back by 6 bases and J by 5 bases. CDR3 length equals 15 residues. The CDR3 sequence is CASSPWTGSGDEQYF. DNA for the CDR3: TGTGCCAGCAGCCCCTGGACAGGGTCGGGGGACGAGCAGTACTTC.

The table lists this clonotype with a few counts. The rearrangement uses TRBV4-3 and TRBJ1-6; 10 bases map to TRBD1. With 4 bases clipped from V and 7 bases from J, the junction kept 10 bases outside the gene matches. CDR1 and CDR2 (germline): LGHNA, YSLEER. The CDR3 runs 17 residues. CDR3 bases: TGCGCCAGCAGCCTTTCCCCCGGGACAGGGGAAAATTCACCCCTCCACTTT. It is translated as CASSLSPGTGENSPLHF.

This clonotype was seen ten or more times. V and J are TRBV2 and TRBJ2-7, with TRBD1 matching over 10 bases. Germline V gene sequence: CDR1 SNHLY, CDR2 FYNNEI. J was trimmed by 1 base and V by 5 bases; bases with no gene match: 2. This CDR3 region has 14 residues. CDR3: CASSRGQGSYEQYF. The CDR3 DNA is TGTGCCAGCAGTAGGGGACAGGGGTCCTACGAGCAGTACTTC.

Concerning this clonotype: One end of the junction fails to match germline, which may point to a read error. This chain joins TRBV10-3 and TRBJ1-1, with D perhaps TRBD1 (6 bases). There are 13 residues in the CDR3. Germline CDR1 reads ENHRY; CDR2 reads SYGVKD. In nucleotides, the CDR3 is TGTGCCATCAATGAGGGGGACGACACTGAAGCTTTCTTT. It yields the protein CAINEGDDTEAFF.

In its sample, this clonotype was seen many times. This sequence joins TRBV15 and TRBJ2-5; 8 nucleotides agree with TRBD2. J was trimmed by 4 bases and V by 0 bases; bases with no gene match: 7. Germline values: CDR1 LNHNV, CDR2 YYDKDF (reference sequence). There are 16 residues in the CDR3. CDR3 nucleotide sequence: TGTGCCACCAGCAGAGATCCCGGACTAGCTTCAGAGACCCAGTACTTC. Protein sequence: CATSRDPGLASETQYF.

This clonotype was detected only a few times. V usage is TRBV6-1 and J usage is TRBJ1-1; D is possibly TRBD1 (6 bases). The CDR3 extends over 17 amino acids. V lost 6 bases to trimming and J lost 7 bases, with 27 bases between them. The germline V gene has CDR1 MNHNS and CDR2 SASEGT. The CDR3 region has the DNA TGTGCCAGCAGCTCTAACATTGCCCGGACAGCAGCTGTTGAAGCTTTCTTT. It is translated as CASSSNIARTAAVEAFF.

This clonotype has just a few counts. The chain joins TRBV2 to TRBJ2-2, with D perhaps matching TRBD1 or TRBD2 (5 bases each). CDR3 length: 15 amino acids. In germline, CDR1 is SNHLY, CDR2 FYNNEI. V was cut by 2 bases and J by 3 bases, with 10 bases left in between. The CDR3: CASSEPGTHTGELFF. Here the CDR3 DNA reads TGTGCCAGCAGTGAACCAGGGACCCACACCGGGGAGCTGTTTTTT.

This clonotype showed up just a few times. The CDR3 sequence is CASSLRQGAVQPQHF. The CDR3 DNA sequence: TGTGCCAGCAGTTTGCGACAGGGGGCCGTTCAGCCCCAGCATTTT. The gene calls are TRBV28 and TRBJ1-5; TRBD1 aligns across 10 bases. The CDR3 runs 15 residues. The V and J ends lost 3 bases and 6 bases, in that order; junction bases with no gene match: 5. CDR1 and CDR2 (germline): MDHEN, SYDVKM. The complete variable domain, with remaining parts taken from reference TRBV28 and TRBJ1-5, reads DVKVTQSSRYLVKRTGEKVFLECVQDMDHENMFWYRQDPGLGLRLIYFSYDVKMKEKGDIPEGYSVSREKKERFSLILESASTNQTSMYLCASSLRQGAVQPQHFGDGTRLSIL.

This clonotype was counted a few times. This sequence joins TRBV18 and TRBJ1-5; D call uncertain. Trimming left V 2 bases short and J 1 base short, with 6 bases between. CDR1 and CDR2 (germline): KGHSH, LQKENI. This CDR3 has 14 residues. CDR3 nucleotide sequence: TGTGCCAGCTCACCAAAGAAAAGCAATCAGCCCCAGCATTTT. Translation gives CASSPKKSNQPQHF.

This clonotype appeared a few times. Written as DNA, the CDR3 is TGTGCCAGCAGTCCGGGTGTCGCCTACGAGCAGTACTTC. Encoded protein: CASSPGVAYEQYF. This chain uses TRBV27 with TRBJ2-7; D is unresolved. Germline V gene lookup returns CDR1 MNHEY and CDR2 SMNVEV (reference sequence). The CDR3 has 13 amino acids. V lost 5 bases and J 2 bases, leaving 10 bases between the germline ends.

This sequence joins TRBV29-1 and TRBJ2-7; 10 bases map to TRBD1. The V gene's germline CDR1 is SQVTM and CDR2 ANQGSEA. V dropped 4 bases and J dropped 3; count of bases not matched to a gene: 3. This CDR3 has 13 amino acids. CDR3: CSVVGQGFYEQYF. CDR3 nucleotides: TGCAGCGTTGTGGGACAGGGGTTCTACGAGCAGTACTTC.